A single sample gave rise to the 10 T cell receptor beta chains below, sequenced in a study of breast tumors, draining lymph nodes, adjacent tissues. Breast cancer patients provided tissue from their axillary draining lymph nodes. TCRdb re-analysed the multiplex PCR reads in MiXCR, keeping a single row per CDR3 protein. The sample yields some 130,000 distinct CDR3 sequences, 20% seen once. Sample: axillary lymph node tissue. The receptors shown here come from a female donor with breast cancer. Some clones in this sample may be carry-over from other donors' samples.

In this sample, this clonotype turned up a few times. The CDR3 bases are TGTGCCAGCAGCACACGGACAGACGGGGATTTGGACATTCAGTACTTC. Its translation: CASSTRTDGDLDIQYF. The chain couples TRBV5-4 to TRBJ2-4; D possibly corresponds to TRBD1 (6 bases). V lost 4 bases and J 8 bases, leaving 22 bases between the germline ends. The CDR3 spans 16 residues. Germline CDR1 SGHNT, CDR2 YYREEE (reference sequence).

This clonotype appeared many times. The chain links TRBV29-1 to TRBJ2-1, with unresolved D. The CDR3 has 15 amino acids. V dropped 3 bases and J dropped 5 bases, with 17 bases sitting between them. Germline V lookup: CDR1 SQVTM, CDR2 ANQGSEA. The CDR3 region has the DNA TGCAGCGTTGACCTTACTGAGTTTGACGACAATGAGCAGTTCTTC. Translating gives CSVDLTEFDDNEQFF.

This clonotype was found many times. The rearrangement uses TRBV25-1 and TRBJ1-6, with unresolved D. The germline V gene encodes CDR1 MGHDK and CDR2 SYGVNS. Trimming took 5 bases from V and 2 from J, leaving 10 bases between them. There are 15 residues in the CDR3. The CDR3 DNA reads as TGTGCCAGCAGTAACTCGGGCACCTATAATTCACCCCTCCACTTT. It is translated as CASSNSGTYNSPLHF.

In this sample, this clonotype turned up many times. This rearrangement joins TRBV6-5 to TRBJ2-2; D call uncertain. Trimming cost V 6 bases and J 0 bases, with 14 bases left between them. The V gene's germline CDR1 is MNHEY and CDR2 SVGAGI. CDR3 length equals 16 residues. CDR3 coding DNA: TGTGCCAGCAGACCTCCGGCAGAAACGAACACCGGGGAGCTGTTTTTT. Protein sequence: CASRPPAETNTGELFF.

As to this clonotype: The junction shows a germline mismatch at one end, possibly a read error. The chain combines TRBV3-1 with TRBJ2-5; D gene unclear. The CDR3 covers 14 residues. Germline CDR1 and CDR2: LGHDT and YNNKEL (reference sequence). CDR3 in amino acids: CASSQDPPQETRYF. CDR3 in DNA: TGTGCCAGCAGCCAAGATCCCCCTCAAGAGACCCGGTACTTC.

The rearrangement joins TRBV20-1 to TRBJ2-3, with TRBD2 matching over 11 bases. This CDR3 contains 15 residues. Germline-derived CDR1 and CDR2 are DFQATT and SNEGSKA (reference sequence). Unmatched junction bases numbered 5, after V lost 3 bases and J lost 3 bases. The CDR3, as DNA: TGCAGTGCTAGCCTTTCTAGCGGGAGGACAGATACGCAGTATTTT. Protein sequence: CSASLSSGRTDTQYF.

This clonotype appeared many times. The junction departs from the called germline gene at one end, perhaps through a read error. The J gene is TRBJ2-1, the V gene TRBV7-7, with TRBD1 matching over 10 bases. CDR3 size: 15 residues. CDR1 and CDR2 (germline): SSHAT, FNYEAQ (reference sequence). The CDR3 bases are TGTGCTAGCAGCTTAGACAGGGGGCCGACATATGAGCAGTTCTTC. This sequence encodes CASSLDRGPTYEQFF.

The chain has TRBV5-1 and TRBJ2-4; tentative D call: TRBD1 (6 bases). The V end was cut by 1 base, the J end by 5 bases, with 10 bases between. This CDR3 is built from 14 residues. In germline, CDR1 is SGHRS, CDR2 YFSETQ. The CDR3 DNA is TGCGCCAGCAGCTTGCCTAGGACAGAAAACATTCAGTACTTC. Protein product: CASSLPRTENIQYF.

V gene TRBV7-2 combines with J gene TRBJ2-3; 11 nucleotides agree with TRBD2. The CDR3 contains 15 residues. CDR1 and CDR2 (germline): SGHTA, FQGNSA. After removal of 4 bases from V and 6 bases from J, the junction contained 6 bases not matched to a gene. The CDR3 DNA sequence: TGTGCCAGCAGCTATAGCGGGGGGGCCCGGGATACGCAGTATTTT. Translating it yields CASSYSGGARDTQYF.

Ten or more counts support this clonotype. V gene TRBV15 combines with J gene TRBJ2-7; D not certain. This CDR3 contains 15 residues. Trimming took 5 bases from V and 0 from J, leaving 14 bases between them. Germline V gene sequence: CDR1 LNHNV, CDR2 YYDKDF (reference sequence). The DNA for the CDR3 is TGTGCCACCAGCGCCCGTTTGGCAAGCTCCTACGAGCAGTACTTC. Amino acid sequence: CATSARLASSYEQYF. Drawing the rest from reference TRBV15 and TRBJ2-7, the complete variable domain is DAMVIQNPRYQVTQFGKPVTLSCSQTLNHNVMYWYQQKSSQAPKLLFHYYDKDFNNEADTPDNFQSRRPNTSFCFLDIRSPGLGDTAMYLCATSARLASSYEQYFGPGTRLTVT.